These 28 T cell receptor beta chains came from one sample sequenced in a study of blood T cell repertoires in COVID-19. TCRdb's copy holds only in-frame clones and misses some; the assay was immunoSEQ multiplex PCR. The data show a few hundred thousand clones, with about 88% seen just once and about 4% held by the top ten. Sequencing input: peripheral blood. These receptors were obtained from a man aged 60 to 69 who had recovered from COVID-19.

The CDR3 DNA reads as TGTGCCAGCAGTAGACTAGCGGAGACCCAGTACTTC. It codes for CASSRLAETQYF. This chain joins TRBV3-1 (or the pseudogene TRBV3-2) and TRBJ2-5, with 8 bases matching TRBD2. Germline V gene lookup returns CDR1 LGHDT and CDR2 YNNKEL (reference sequence). V trimming: 6 bases; J trimming: 5 bases; junction bases outside the gene matches: 2. This CDR3 is 12 amino acids long.

The V gene is TRBV11-3, the J gene TRBJ2-2; 7 positions agree with TRBD1. This CDR3 is built from 16 residues. The trim removed 2 bases at V and 7 bases at J, leaving 10 bases unmatched. Germline CDR1 reads SGHNT; CDR2 reads YENEEA. CDR3 coding DNA: TGTGCCAGCAGCTTATGGTGTCACAGGGGACACGGGGAGCTGTTTTTT. It translates to CASSLWCHRGHGELFF.

The rearrangement uses TRBV11-3 and TRBJ2-3; the D is unclear. This CDR3 spans 17 amino acids. V was shortened by 3 bases and J by 1 base, with 17 bases between the two germline ends. Germline V lookup: CDR1 SGHNT, CDR2 YENEEA. The CDR3 DNA sequence: TGTGCCAGCAGCTTTGGCAGACTTAACTCGGGCACAGATACGCAGTATTTT. The encoded protein is CASSFGRLNSGTDTQYF.

In its sample, this clone was seen once. The chain joins TRBV6-5 to TRBJ2-1; 12 bases map to TRBD1. CDR1 is MNHEY and CDR2 is SVGAGI in the germline V gene. The CDR3 sequence is 14 residues long. The V and J ends lost 6 bases and 10 bases, in that order; junction bases with no gene match: 7. The CDR3 coding sequence is TGTGCCAGCAGAACCGGGACAGGGGGCGGGGAGCAGTTCTTC. Protein: CASRTGTGGGEQFF.

The chain has TRBV7-9 and TRBJ1-5; D is unresolved. CDR1 and CDR2 (germline): SEHNR, FQNEAQ (reference sequence). V was clipped by 5 bases and J by 11 bases, with 16 bases between them. This CDR3 is built from 13 residues. CDR3 in amino acids: CASSPKGGEAQHF. CDR3 in DNA: TGTGCCAGCAGCCCAAAAGGCGGGGAAGCCCAGCATTTT.

V and J are TRBV25-1 and TRBJ2-5, with a tentative D call TRBD2 (6 bases). V lost 9 bases to trimming and J lost 4 bases, with 12 bases between them. The CDR3 is 12 residues long. Germline V gene data show CDR1 as MGHDK and CDR2 as SYGVNS. The CDR3 DNA reads as TGTGCCAGTGGGGACTTTTCAGAGACCCAGTACTTC. The encoded protein is CASGDFSETQYF. Full variable domain (outside the CDR3, taken from reference TRBV25-1 and TRBJ2-5): EADIYQTPRYLVIGTGKKITLECSQTMGHDKMYWYQQDPGMELHLIHYSYGVNSTEKGDLSSESTVSRIRTEHFPLTLESARPSHTSQYLCASGDFSETQYFGPGTRLLVL.

A single count supports this clone. The chain uses TRBV5-3 and TRBJ1-1, with D perhaps matching TRBD1 (6 bases). Being an ORF, TRBV5-3 has a function that is uncertain. The CDR3 totals 15 residues. V lost 4 bases to trimming and J lost 4 bases, with 17 bases between them. The chain's CDR3 is CARSASPGGFTEAFF. CDR3 nucleotides: TGTGCCAGAAGCGCAAGCCCGGGGGGCTTCACTGAAGCTTTCTTT.

This chain joins TRBV7-3 and TRBJ2-7; weak D call: TRBD2 (5 bases). This CDR3 has 15 amino acids. The V gene's germline CDR1 is SGHTA and CDR2 FQGTGA. Deletions cut 0 bases from V and 1 base from J, with 10 bases between. The CDR3 reads CASSLTGSPSYEQYF. CDR3 sequence (DNA): TGTGCCAGCAGCTTAACAGGGAGTCCTTCCTACGAGCAGTACTTC. The full variable domain, with the rest looked up from reference TRBV7-3 and TRBJ2-7, is GAGVSQTPSNKVTEKGKYVELRCDPISGHTALYWYRQSLGQGPEFLIYFQGTGAADDSGLPNDRFFAVRPEGSVSTLKIQRTERGDSAVYLCASSLTGSPSYEQYFGPGTRLTVT.

The rearrangement links TRBV7-8 to TRBJ1-4; possible D gene TRBD1, 5 bases. Germline-derived CDR1 and CDR2 are SGHVS and FQNEAQ. V was shortened by 0 bases and J by 8 bases, with 10 bases between the two germline ends. This CDR3 comprises 14 residues. CDR3 sequence (DNA): TGTGCCAGCAGCTTAGCGCTAGGGGTAGAAAAACTGTTTTTT. Amino acids: CASSLALGVEKLFF.

The chain uses TRBV5-1 and TRBJ1-1; 9 nucleotides agree with TRBD1. V shed 4 bases and J 4 bases; nucleotides not matched to a gene: 5. The CDR3 loop spans 14 amino acids. CDR1 and CDR2 (germline): SGHRS, YFSETQ. Here the CDR3 reads CASSVGTGSTEAFF. The DNA of the CDR3 is TGCGCCAGCAGCGTAGGGACAGGGAGCACTGAAGCTTTCTTT. The whole variable domain, filled in from reference TRBV5-1 and TRBJ1-1, reads KAGVTQTPRYLIKTRGQQVTLSCSPISGHRSVSWYQQTPGQGLQFLFEYFSETQRNKGNFPGRFSGRQFSNSRSEMNVSTLELGDSALYLCASSVGTGSTEAFFGQGTRLTVV.

The rearrangement links TRBV27 to TRBJ2-7; TRBD1 matches at 8 bases. The CDR3 covers 14 residues. Germline-derived CDR1 and CDR2 are MNHEY and SMNVEV (reference sequence). J lost 3 bases, V lost 5 bases, and 6 bases had no gene match. The CDR3 spells CASSVNDRGYEQYF. The DNA for the CDR3 is TGTGCCAGCAGTGTGAACGACAGGGGCTACGAGCAGTACTTC.

The chain joins TRBV5-6 to TRBJ2-7, with D tentatively TRBD1 (5 bases). The CDR3 has 14 residues. Germline CDR1 SGHDT, CDR2 YYEEEE. V lost 1 base and J lost 3, with 11 bases in between. The CDR3 nucleotides are TGTGCCAGCAGCTTGTTGGACACAATCTACGAGCAGTACTTC. Its translation is CASSLLDTIYEQYF.

This chain links TRBV6-5 with TRBJ2-2, with 11 bases identical to TRBD2. The CDR3 has 15 residues. The germline gives CDR1 MNHEY, CDR2 SVGAGI. Losses at the gene ends were 6 bases for V and 4 bases for J; bases not matched to a gene: 4. The CDR3 DNA is TGTGCCAGCAGCCTAGCGGGGGGAGGCACCGGGGAGCTGTTTTTT. This sequence encodes CASSLAGGGTGELFF.

The genes are TRBV19 and TRBJ1-3; D remains unclear. The ends were cut back, 7 bases at V and 3 bases at J, with 10 bases in the middle. This CDR3 contains 13 residues. Germline values: CDR1 LNHDA, CDR2 SQIVND (reference sequence). CDR3 DNA: TGTGCCAGTAATTTGGGAGGTGGAAACACCATATATTTT. Protein product: CASNLGGGNTIYF.

The chain links TRBV3-1 (or the pseudogene TRBV3-2) to TRBJ1-2, with D possibly being TRBD1 (5 bases). The CDR3 covers 16 residues. V was pared by 0 bases and J by 4 bases, with 15 bases between. CDR1 is LGHDT, CDR2 YNNKEL, per germline (reference sequence). As DNA, the CDR3 is TGTGCCAGCAGCCAAGATCTGGCAGGGTTTTTCTATGGCTACACCTTC. Translated, it gives CASSQDLAGFFYGYTF.

The chain employs TRBV7-2 and TRBJ1-5; maybe TRBD1 (5 bases). Germline values: CDR1 SGHTA, CDR2 FQGNSA. The CDR3 spans 14 residues. V gave up 0 bases and J gave up 2 bases, with 5 bases separating them. The CDR3 sequence is CASSLAGGNQPQHF. The CDR3 nucleotides read TGTGCCAGCAGCTTAGCAGGGGGCAATCAGCCCCAGCATTTT.

This clone was picked up one time. The chain combines TRBV5-1 with TRBJ2-7; weak D call: TRBD1 (7 bases). Per the germline V gene, CDR1 is SGHRS and CDR2 is YFSETQ. Trimming left V 7 bases short and J 5 bases short, with 10 bases between. The CDR3 is 11 residues long. The CDR3 is CASQGGDEQYF. The CDR3 region has the DNA TGCGCCAGCCAGGGGGGAGACGAGCAGTACTTC.

The chain combines TRBV19 with TRBJ2-7; 9 bases are shared with TRBD1. Trimming removed 7 bases from V and 3 bases from J; junction bases left unmatched: 10. This CDR3 is 15 amino acids long. Germline-derived CDR1 and CDR2 are LNHDA and SQIVND (reference sequence). CDR3 in DNA: TGTGCCAGTATCCAAGAAGCGGGACAGGGCTACGAGCAGTACTTC. Amino acid sequence: CASIQEAGQGYEQYF.

The V call is TRBV28, the J call TRBJ2-7; D remains ambiguous. CDR3 length: 15 amino acids. The germline gives CDR1 MDHEN, CDR2 SYDVKM. Trimming cost V 5 bases and J 0 bases, with 14 bases left between them. The CDR3: CASSGGERVSYEQYF. CDR3 DNA: TGTGCCAGCAGTGGCGGTGAACGGGTCTCCTACGAGCAGTACTTC. Full variable domain (missing parts from reference TRBV28 and TRBJ2-7): DVKVTQSSRYLVKRTGEKVFLECVQDMDHENMFWYRQDPGLGLRLIYFSYDVKMKEKGDIPEGYSVSREKKERFSLILESASTNQTSMYLCASSGGERVSYEQYFGPGTRLTVT.

The chain employs TRBV5-6 and TRBJ2-7; possible D gene TRBD1, 5 bases. Trimming pared 0 bases from V and 5 bases from J, leaving 18 bases between. Germline CDR1 and CDR2: SGHDT and YYEEEE. The CDR3 has 16 amino acids. CDR3: CASSLGGPGPVNEQYF. For the CDR3, the DNA is TGTGCCAGCAGCTTGGGGGGCCCTGGACCGGTCAACGAGCAGTACTTC.

The J gene is TRBJ2-7, the V gene TRBV7-6, with a possible D match to TRBD1 (6 bases). This CDR3 has 17 residues. Trimming pared 0 bases from V and 6 bases from J, leaving 21 bases between. Germline loops: CDR1 SGHVS, CDR2 FNYEAQ. In DNA form, the CDR3 reads TGTGCCAGCAGCTTAGCTCAGGGGCCGCCGGGTCCTGTCGAGCAGTACTTC. This sequence encodes CASSLAQGPPGPVEQYF.

The V call is TRBV19, the J call TRBJ1-5; D is perhaps TRBD1 (6 bases). The ends were cut back, 5 bases at V and 5 bases at J, with 13 bases in the middle. CDR3 length equals 14 residues. Germline lookup yields CDR1 LNHDA and CDR2 SQIVND (reference sequence). The chain's CDR3 is CASSARQEHQPQHF. The CDR3 coding sequence is TGTGCCAGTAGTGCCCGACAGGAACATCAGCCCCAGCATTTT.

This clone was observed once. The chain is built from TRBV2 and TRBJ1-5; D is undetermined. Germline V gene lookup returns CDR1 SNHLY and CDR2 FYNNEI. V was shortened by 6 bases and J by 0 bases, with 9 bases between the two germline ends. This CDR3 comprises 14 residues. CDR3 loop: CASRPGISNQPQHF. CDR3 DNA: TGTGCCAGCAGACCGGGTATTAGCAATCAGCCCCAGCATTTT.

The rearrangement joins TRBV15 to TRBJ1-4, with 7 bases fitting TRBD1. Per germline, CDR1 LNHNV and CDR2 YYDKDF (reference sequence). This CDR3 is built from 15 residues. V lost 1 base to trimming and J lost 4 bases; unmatched junction nucleotides: 3. CDR3 sequence reads: CATSRGTGINEKLFF. The CDR3, as DNA: TGTGCCACCAGCAGAGGGACAGGAATTAATGAAAAACTGTTTTTT.

CDR3 nucleotides: TGTGCCAGCAGCTTGGCAGGGCGGTTCACTGAAGCTTTCTTT. Its protein is CASSLAGRFTEAFF. J is TRBJ1-1 and V is TRBV5-6, with D tentatively TRBD1 (5 bases). Germline V CDR1 and CDR2: SGHDT, YYEEEE. The CDR3 extends over 14 amino acids. V lost 0 bases and J lost 4, with 10 bases in between.

The rearrangement links TRBV5-8 to TRBJ1-2, with 9 nucleotides matching TRBD1. Per the germline V gene, CDR1 is SGHTS and CDR2 is YDEGEE. CDR3 length: 14 residues. After removal of 2 bases from V and 5 bases from J, the junction contained 4 bases not matched to a gene. The DNA for the CDR3 is TGTGCCAGCAGCTTACAGGGGGCGAGGTATGGCTACACCTTC. As protein: CASSLQGARYGYTF.

This chain joins TRBV24-1 and TRBJ1-6; D is perhaps TRBD1 (5 bases). V shed 7 bases and J shed 8 bases, with 23 bases lying between them. This CDR3 has 17 residues. Germline lookup yields CDR1 KGHDR and CDR2 SFDVKD. The CDR3 here is CATSHSIPGMGHSPLHF. The CDR3 coding sequence is TGTGCCACCAGCCATTCAATCCCGGGCATGGGGCATTCACCCCTCCACTTT.

The chain carries TRBV3-1 (or the pseudogene TRBV3-2) and TRBJ2-5, with unresolved D. The V end lost 1 base, the J end lost 6 bases, and 6 bases lay between the germline ends. The CDR3 sequence is 12 residues long. The germline gives CDR1 LGHDT, CDR2 YNNKEL (reference sequence). CDR3 bases: TGTGCCAGCAGCCAAGGAGCGAAGACCCAGTACTTC. It yields the protein CASSQGAKTQYF.